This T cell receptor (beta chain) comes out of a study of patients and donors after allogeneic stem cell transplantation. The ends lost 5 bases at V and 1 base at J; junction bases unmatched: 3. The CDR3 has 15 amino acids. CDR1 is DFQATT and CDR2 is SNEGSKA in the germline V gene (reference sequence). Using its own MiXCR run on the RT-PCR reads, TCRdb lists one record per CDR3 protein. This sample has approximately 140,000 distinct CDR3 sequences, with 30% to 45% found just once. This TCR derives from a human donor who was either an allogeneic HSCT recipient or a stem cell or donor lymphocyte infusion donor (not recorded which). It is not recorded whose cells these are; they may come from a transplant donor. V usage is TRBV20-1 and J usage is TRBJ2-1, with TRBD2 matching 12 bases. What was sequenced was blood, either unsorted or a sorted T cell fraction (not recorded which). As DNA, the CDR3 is TGCAGTGCTGGAACTAGCGGGGGGTCCTACAATGAGCAGTTCTTC. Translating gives CSAGTSGGSYNEQFF.